This T cell receptor (beta chain) was observed in a study of blood T cell repertoires in COVID-19 (dated by TCRdb to the early 2020s). With regard to the full study: Samples covering the acute and convalescent phases of COVID-19 were provided by collaborators in the United States, Italy and Spain. The material from the prospective study consisted of cDNA or gDNA derived from T cells, B-cell-depleted T cells, or PBMCs. Deeply sampled blood TCRbeta repertoires from subjects exposed to, actively infected with, or recovered from COVID-19 were included in the dataset. The repertoires were made available in a free public database intended to serve as a resource for research on the immune response to SARS-CoV-2. The samples were drawn from the first 160 participants of the ongoing ImmuneRACE study and from 1,254 subjects provided by 6 global collaborators. Sample metadata almost always included a de-identified subject ID, COVID-19 status, age in years and sex. Where available, HLA class I and class II types were taken from metadata supplied by the sample provider and were not determined by assay-based typing.

Details on this clone: Its antigen is currently not known. The sample holds no much larger clone one base away, and base qualities are not on file.

The collaborating institutions used their own protocols to collect whole blood in K2EDTA tubes. Collaborator samples were shipped for TCRbeta analysis as frozen whole blood, isolated PBMCs, or DNA extracted from either sample type. Measured from the cysteine to the phenylalanine, the CDR3 is 16 residues long. The DNA shown is the 48-base CDR3, in frame from base 1. What the research found in general, with its limitations: Clinical and demographic metadata were provided uncurated, with the amount varying by source and participant.

TCRbeta CDR3 regions were amplified from genomic DNA by means of the immunoSEQ Assay, a bias-controlled multiplex PCR. Per the authors' processing: The number of nucleated cells in each sample was estimated from the amplification of reference gene primers within the assay. Sequence reads were collapsed and filtered to measure the absolute abundance of every unique TCRbeta CDR3 rearrangement. For each sample, productive Simpson clonality was calculated as the square root of Simpson's diversity index over productive rearrangements. TCRdb re-hosts the immuneACCESS table, in-frame sequences only. Its copies lack some clones; in the studies checked, an unresolved V gene accounts for under half of them, and the cause for the rest is not known. V, J and clone size are taken as reported in that table, and D and trimming were inferred from the DNA itself. This sample is represented by 150,000 to 160,000 clones; about 79% of them were singletons. Almost 10% of the sample lies in the top ten.

Sample: peripheral blood. The chain links TRBV21-1 with TRBJ2-2; no DNA check was done on the table's D call, TRBD2. TRBV21-1 is a documented pseudogene. This TCR was recovered from a woman between 45 and 60 years old with acute or convalescent COVID-19. The nucleotide sequence reads as follows: TGTGCCAGCAGCCTAAGGACTAGCGGGACGACCGGGGAGCTGTTTTTT. This codes for CASSLRTSGTTGELFF.